This T cell receptor (beta chain) was captured by sequencing in a study of blood T cell repertoires in COVID-19. Study-wide background: COVID-19 samples collected from the United States, Italy and Spain covered acute and convalescent phases.

Germline V gives CDR1 SGHRS, CDR2 YFSETQ. The CDR3 consists of 15 residues. The V gene lost 0 bases and the J gene lost 1 base, with 10 bases spanning the gap. Per the authors' pipeline: Reference gene primers were amplified, and this amplification served to estimate nucleated cell counts. The table came from immunoSEQ multiplex PCR; TCRdb's copy has only in-frame clones and leaves some out. V, J and clone size reflect that table, while D and trimming were determined from the DNA. The sample has some 500,000 clones; roughly nine tenths are singletons. Patients in Seattle were enrolled during active infection, then followed longitudinally.

The chain recombines TRBV5-1 with TRBJ1-1; D gene uncertain. Specimen: peripheral blood. The receptor was isolated from a woman between 50 and 59 years old with COVID-19, enrolled during active disease. The CDR3 nucleotides are TGCGCCAGCAGCTTGGGGGCTTCACAGAACACTGAAGCTTTCTTT. Its protein product is CASSLGASQNTEAFF.